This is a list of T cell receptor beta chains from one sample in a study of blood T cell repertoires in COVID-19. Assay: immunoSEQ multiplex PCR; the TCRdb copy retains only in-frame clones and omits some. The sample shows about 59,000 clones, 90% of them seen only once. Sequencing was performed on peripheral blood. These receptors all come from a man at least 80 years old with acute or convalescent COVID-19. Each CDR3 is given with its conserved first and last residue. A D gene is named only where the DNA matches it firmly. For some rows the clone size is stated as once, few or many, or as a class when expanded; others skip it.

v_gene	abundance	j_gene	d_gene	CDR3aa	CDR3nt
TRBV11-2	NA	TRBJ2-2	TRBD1	CASSTGQGFTGELFF	TGTGCCAGCAGCACGGGACAGGGGTTCACCGGGGAGCTGTTTTTT
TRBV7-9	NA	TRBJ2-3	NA	CASSLEGASPTDTQYF	TGTGCCAGCAGCTTAGAGGGAGCCTCCCCCACAGATACGCAGTATTTT
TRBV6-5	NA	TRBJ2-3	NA	CASSAKGSSRDTQYF	TGTGCCAGCAGCGCCAAAGGAAGTAGCCGGGATACGCAGTATTTT
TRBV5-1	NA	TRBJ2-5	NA	CASSLLSGGETQYF	TGCGCCAGCAGCCTGTTGTCAGGGGGGGAGACCCAGTACTTC
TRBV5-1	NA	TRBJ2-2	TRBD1	CASSPGTGNTGELFF	TGCGCCAGCAGCCCGGGGACAGGGAACACCGGGGAGCTGTTTTTT
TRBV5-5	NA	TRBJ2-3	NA	CASSFRQGMRSTDTQYF	TGTGCCAGCAGCTTTCGGCAGGGGATGAGAAGCACAGATACGCAGTATTTT
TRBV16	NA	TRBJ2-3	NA	CASSHDRPLSNTDTQYF	TGTGCCAGCAGCCACGACAGACCTCTATCCAACACAGATACGCAGTATTTT
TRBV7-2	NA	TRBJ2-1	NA	CASSLRSGGSYNEQFF	TGTGCCAGCAGCTTGAGGAGCGGAGGCTCCTACAATGAGCAGTTCTTC
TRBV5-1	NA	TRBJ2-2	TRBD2	CASSIGGGARTGELFF	TGCGCCAGCAGCATCGGGGGAGGGGCGCGGACCGGGGAGCTGTTTTTT
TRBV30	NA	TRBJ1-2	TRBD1	CAWSVGQGVYGYTF	TGTGCCTGGAGTGTGGGACAGGGAGTATATGGCTACACCTTC
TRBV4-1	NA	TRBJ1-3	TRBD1	CASSPRDRVSGNTIYF	TGCGCCAGCAGCCCCCGTGACAGGGTCTCTGGAAACACCATATATTTT
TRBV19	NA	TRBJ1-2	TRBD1	CASTQPQGAVNYGYTF	TGTGCCAGCACCCAACCGCAGGGGGCTGTTAACTATGGCTACACCTTC
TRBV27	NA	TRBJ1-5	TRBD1	CASRPGQNNQPQHF	TGTGCCAGCAGGCCGGGACAGAACAATCAGCCCCAGCATTTT
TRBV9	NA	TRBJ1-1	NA	CASSAGGYGEAFF	TGTGCCAGCAGCGCGGGGGGTTATGGAGAAGCTTTCTTT
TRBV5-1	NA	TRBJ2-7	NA	CASSLGQRNYEQYF	TGCGCCAGCAGCTTGGGTCAGCGAAACTACGAGCAGTACTTC
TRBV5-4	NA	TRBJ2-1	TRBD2	CASSLGGLAGDYNEQFF	TGTGCCAGCAGCTTGGGCGGGCTAGCGGGAGACTACAATGAGCAGTTCTTC
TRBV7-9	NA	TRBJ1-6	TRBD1	CASSLDGTGDVGNSPLHF	TGTGCCAGCAGCTTGGACGGGACAGGGGATGTGGGGAATTCACCCCTCCACTTT
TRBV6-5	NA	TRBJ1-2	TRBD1	CASGDRRANYGYTF	TGTGCCAGTGGGGACAGGCGAGCTAACTATGGCTACACCTTC
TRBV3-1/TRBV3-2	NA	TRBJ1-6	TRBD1	CASSPSTGGRSPLHF	TGTGCCAGCAGCCCCTCGACAGGGGGTAGGTCACCCCTCCACTTT
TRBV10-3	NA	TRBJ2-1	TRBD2	CAISDTSGGNQFF	TGTGCCATCAGTGATACTAGCGGGGGGAATCAGTTCTTC
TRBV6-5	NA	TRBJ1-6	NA	CASRGYRDDNSPLHF	TGTGCCAGCAGGGGATACAGGGACGATAATTCACCCCTCCACTTT
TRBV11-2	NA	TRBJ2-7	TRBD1	CASSLVGTGGFYEQYF	TGTGCCAGCAGCTTAGTGGGGACAGGGGGGTTTTACGAGCAGTACTTC
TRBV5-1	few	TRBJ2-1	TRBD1	CASSLGGQEQFF	TGCGCCAGCAGCTTGGGGGGACAGGAGCAGTTCTTC
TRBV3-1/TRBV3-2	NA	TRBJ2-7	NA	CASSQGDFYEQYF	TGTGCCAGCAGCCAAGGGGACTTCTACGAGCAGTACTTC
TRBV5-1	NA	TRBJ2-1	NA	CASSTIRARGEQFF	TGCGCCAGCAGCACGATCCGGGCCCGGGGTGAGCAGTTCTTC
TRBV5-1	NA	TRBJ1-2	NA	CASSVETGRNNYGYTF	TGCGCCAGCAGCGTGGAGACAGGCCGGAATAACTATGGCTACACCTTC
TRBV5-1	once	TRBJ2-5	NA	CASSLARRDQETQYF	TGCGCCAGCAGCTTGGCCAGGCGGGACCAAGAGACCCAGTACTTC
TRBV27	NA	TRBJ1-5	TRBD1	CASSGSGTGGTFGNQPQHF	TGTGCCAGCAGTGGGTCCGGGACAGGGGGCACATTTGGCAATCAGCCCCAGCATTTT
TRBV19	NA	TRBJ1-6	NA	CASSSDTINSPLHF	TGTGCCAGTAGTTCCGACACGATTAATTCACCCCTCCACTTT
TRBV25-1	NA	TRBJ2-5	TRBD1	CASSEIGQGKGETQYF	TGTGCCAGCAGTGAAATCGGACAGGGTAAGGGAGAGACCCAGTACTTC